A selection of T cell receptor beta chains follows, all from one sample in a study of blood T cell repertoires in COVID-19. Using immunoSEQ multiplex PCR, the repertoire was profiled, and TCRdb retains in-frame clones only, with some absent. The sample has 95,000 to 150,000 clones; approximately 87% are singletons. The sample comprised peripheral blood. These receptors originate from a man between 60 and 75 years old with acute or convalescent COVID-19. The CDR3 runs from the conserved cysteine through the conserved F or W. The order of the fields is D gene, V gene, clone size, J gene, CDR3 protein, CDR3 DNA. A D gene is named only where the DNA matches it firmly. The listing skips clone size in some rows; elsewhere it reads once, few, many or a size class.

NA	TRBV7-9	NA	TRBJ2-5	CASSLVEGTGTQYF	TGTGCCAGCAGCTTAGTGGAGGGGACTGGGACCCAGTACTTC
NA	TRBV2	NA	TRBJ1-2	CASSVGQGWDGYTF	TGTGCCAGCAGTGTGGGCCAGGGGTGGGATGGCTACACCTTC
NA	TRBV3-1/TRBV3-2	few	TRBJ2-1	CASSLVGQDEQFF	TGTGCCAGCAGCCTTGTGGGCCAGGATGAGCAGTTCTTC
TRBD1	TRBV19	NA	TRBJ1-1	CASTVGQGASTEAFF	TGTGCCAGTACCGTGGGACAGGGGGCCAGCACTGAAGCTTTCTTT
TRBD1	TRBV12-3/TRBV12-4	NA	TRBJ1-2	CASSLTGVGYTF	TGTGCCAGCAGTCTTACAGGGGTCGGCTACACCTTC
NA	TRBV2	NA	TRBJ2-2	CAMGGPQVTGELFF	TGCGCCATGGGGGGGCCCCAGGTCACCGGGGAGCTGTTTTTT
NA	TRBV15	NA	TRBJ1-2	CATSRARTANYGYTF	TGTGCCACCAGCAGAGCCAGGACAGCTAACTATGGCTACACCTTC
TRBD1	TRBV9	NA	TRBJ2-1	CASSPGQGSYNEQFF	TGTGCCAGCAGCCCGGGACAGGGGTCCTACAATGAGCAGTTCTTC
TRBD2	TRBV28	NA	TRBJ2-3	CASSGGSSSTDTQYF	TGTGCCAGCAGTGGCGGGAGTTCTAGCACAGATACGCAGTATTTT
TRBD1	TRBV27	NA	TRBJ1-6	CASSLGAGGASPLHF	TGTGCCAGCAGTTTGGGGGCAGGGGGCGCGTCACCCCTCCACTTT
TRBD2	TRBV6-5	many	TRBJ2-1	CASRKEGGRANEQFF	TGTGCCAGTCGAAAGGAGGGCGGGAGAGCGAATGAGCAGTTCTTC
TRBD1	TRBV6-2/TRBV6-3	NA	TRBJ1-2	CASTSSPGQDYTF	TGTGCCAGCACTTCCTCCCCCGGACAGGACTACACCTTC
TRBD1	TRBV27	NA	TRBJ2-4	CASSPGQVFLLAKNIQYF	TGTGCCAGCAGCCCGGGACAGGTTTTCTTACTAGCCAAAAACATTCAGTACTTC
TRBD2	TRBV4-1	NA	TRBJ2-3	CASSQTLTGGSDTQYF	TGCGCCAGCAGCCAGACGTTGACGGGAGGCTCGGATACGCAGTATTTT
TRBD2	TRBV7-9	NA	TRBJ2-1	CASSPGGLADEQFF	TGTGCCAGCAGCCCGGGGGGACTAGCGGATGAGCAGTTCTTC
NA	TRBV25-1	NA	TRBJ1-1	CASSESGPNTEAFF	TGTGCCAGCAGTGAATCCGGTCCGAACACTGAAGCTTTCTTT
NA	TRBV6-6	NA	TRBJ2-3	CASSRTGARAGTTDTQYF	TGTGCCAGCAGTCGAACGGGGGCGCGAGCGGGGACCACAGATACGCAGTATTTT
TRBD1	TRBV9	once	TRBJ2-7	CASSSGQGVHEQYF	TGTGCCAGCAGCTCGGGACAGGGGGTCCACGAGCAGTACTTC
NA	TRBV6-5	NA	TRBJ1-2	CASKGDNYGYTF	TGTGCCAGCAAGGGAGATAACTATGGCTACACCTTC
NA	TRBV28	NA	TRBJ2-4	CASSPRIGKNIQYF	TGTGCCAGCAGTCCGAGGATTGGCAAAAACATTCAGTACTTC
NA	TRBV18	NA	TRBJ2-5	CASSPPEQETQYF	TGTGCCAGCTCACCCCCAGAACAAGAGACCCAGTACTTC
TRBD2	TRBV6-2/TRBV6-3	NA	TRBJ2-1	CASSYSIGAGGYNEQFF	TGTGCCAGCAGTTACAGTATAGGAGCGGGAGGATACAATGAGCAGTTCTTC
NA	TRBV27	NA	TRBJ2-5	CASSRQDRETQYF	TGTGCCAGCAGTCGACAAGATCGAGAGACCCAGTACTTC
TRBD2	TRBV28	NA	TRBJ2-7	CASQLTSGRWGEQYF	TGTGCCAGCCAACTCACTAGCGGGAGATGGGGCGAGCAGTACTTC
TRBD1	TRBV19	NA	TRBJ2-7	CASSTIYPRTGEVDEQYF	TGTGCCAGTAGTACCATTTATCCGCGGACAGGGGAAGTGGACGAGCAGTACTTC
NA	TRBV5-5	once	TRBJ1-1	CASSLSLRVNTEAFF	TGTGCCAGCAGCTTGTCTCTCCGGGTGAACACTGAAGCTTTCTTT
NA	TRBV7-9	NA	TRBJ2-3	CASSLDGSTDTQYF	TGTGCCAGCAGCTTAGACGGGAGCACAGATACGCAGTATTTT
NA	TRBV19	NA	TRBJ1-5	CASTTWGAGDQPQHF	TGTGCCAGTACCACCTGGGGAGCAGGGGATCAGCCCCAGCATTTT
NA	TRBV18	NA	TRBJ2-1	CASSPLSGQLNEQFF	TGTGCCAGCTCACCACTTTCAGGACAGCTAAATGAGCAGTTCTTC
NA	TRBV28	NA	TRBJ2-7	CASRTPGHPGSYEQYF	TGTGCCAGCAGAACCCCCGGGCACCCGGGGTCCTACGAGCAGTACTTC
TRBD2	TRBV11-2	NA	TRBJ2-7	CASSLSGATYEQYF	TGTGCCAGCAGCCTTAGCGGGGCGACATACGAGCAGTACTTC
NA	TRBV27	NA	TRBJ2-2	CASTRDKFNTGELFF	TGTGCCAGCACCCGGGACAAATTTAACACCGGGGAGCTGTTTTTT
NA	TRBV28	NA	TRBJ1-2	CASSTTPGGGYTF	TGTGCCAGCAGCACCACACCCGGCGGTGGCTACACCTTC
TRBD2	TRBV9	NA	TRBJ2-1	CASSVGSGRAGNEQFF	TGTGCCAGCAGCGTAGGAAGCGGGAGGGCCGGGAATGAGCAGTTCTTC
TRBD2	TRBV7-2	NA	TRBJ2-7	CASSLEASGTSYEQYF	TGTGCCAGCAGCTTAGAGGCTAGCGGGACCTCCTACGAGCAGTACTTC
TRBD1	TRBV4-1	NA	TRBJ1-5	CASSQGTDNYQPQHF	TGCGCCAGCAGCCAGGGGACAGACAATTATCAGCCCCAGCATTTT
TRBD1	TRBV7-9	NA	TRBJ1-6	CASSFAGQGNSPLHF	TGTGCCAGCAGCTTTGCTGGACAGGGGAATTCACCCCTCCACTTT
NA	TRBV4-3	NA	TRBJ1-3	CASSQDGQGTVSGNTIYF	TGCGCCAGCAGCCAAGATGGGCAGGGCACAGTCTCTGGAAACACCATATATTTT
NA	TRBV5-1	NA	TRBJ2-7	CASSLGNRVGEQYF	TGCGCCAGCAGCTTGGGGAACAGGGTAGGCGAGCAGTACTTC
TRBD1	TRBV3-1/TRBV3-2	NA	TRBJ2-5	CASSQDGDRGETQYF	TGTGCCAGCAGCCAAGATGGGGACAGGGGAGAGACCCAGTACTTC
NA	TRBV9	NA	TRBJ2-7	CASSVGGDRGEQYF	TGTGCCAGCAGCGTCGGAGGTGACCGGGGCGAGCAGTACTTC
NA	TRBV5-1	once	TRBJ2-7	CASSPVGSSYEQYF	TGCGCCAGCAGCCCCGTTGGTAGCTCCTACGAGCAGTACTTC
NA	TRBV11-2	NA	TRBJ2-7	CASSLDGGNSYEQYF	TGTGCCAGCAGCTTAGATGGCGGAAACTCCTACGAGCAGTACTTC
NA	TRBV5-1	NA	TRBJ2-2	CASSFRGNTGELFF	TGCGCCAGCAGCTTCAGGGGGAACACCGGGGAGCTGTTTTTT
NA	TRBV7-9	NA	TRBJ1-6	CASSSSGQFSPLHF	TGTGCCAGCAGCTCCAGCGGACAGTTTTCACCCCTCCACTTT
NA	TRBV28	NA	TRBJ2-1	CASSLEGIPSYNEQFF	TGTGCCAGCAGTTTAGAGGGAATCCCCTCCTACAATGAGCAGTTCTTC
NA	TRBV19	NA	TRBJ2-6	CASSINSAGANVLTF	TGTGCCAGTAGTATTAATAGCGCTGGGGCCAACGTCCTGACTTTC
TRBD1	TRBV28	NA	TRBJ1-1	CASSPGTGLNTEAFF	TGTGCCAGCAGCCCAGGGACAGGGCTGAACACTGAAGCTTTCTTT
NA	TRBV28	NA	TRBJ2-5	CASSPRVAVETQYF	TGTGCCAGCAGTCCCCGTGTGGCAGTGGAGACCCAGTACTTC
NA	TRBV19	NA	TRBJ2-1	CAVRSAPSSYNEQFF	TGTGCCGTTAGATCCGCGCCTAGCTCCTACAATGAGCAGTTCTTC
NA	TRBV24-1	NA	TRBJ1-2	CATSDFKGEGFDGYTF	TGTGCCACCAGTGATTTTAAGGGGGAAGGGTTCGATGGCTACACCTTC
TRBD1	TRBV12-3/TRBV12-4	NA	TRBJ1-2	CASSLSDRGGYTF	TGTGCCAGCAGTCTCTCGGACAGGGGCGGCTACACCTTC
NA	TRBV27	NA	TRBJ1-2	CASSLRGFYGYTF	TGTGCCAGCAGTTTAAGGGGGTTCTATGGCTACACCTTC
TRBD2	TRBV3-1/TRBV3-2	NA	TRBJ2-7	CASSRSGGSPYEQYF	TGTGCCAGCAGCCGATCCGGCGGGAGTCCCTACGAGCAGTACTTC
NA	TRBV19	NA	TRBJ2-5	CASSSRGSHQETQYF	TGTGCCAGTAGCAGCAGAGGTTCCCACCAAGAGACCCAGTACTTC
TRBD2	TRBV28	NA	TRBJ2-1	CASSLSGRPYNEQFF	TGTGCCAGCAGTTTAAGCGGGAGGCCTTACAATGAGCAGTTCTTC
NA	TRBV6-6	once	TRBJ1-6	CASSYQGQNNSPLHF	TGTGCCAGCAGTTACCAAGGACAGAATAATTCACCCCTCCACTTT